The clone carrying this TCR beta chain occurred many times. Its specificity is not known. Germline-derived CDR1 and CDR2 are MNHEY and SMNVEV (reference sequence). V lost 0 bases and J lost 5, with 8 bases in between. The CDR3 loop spans 13 amino acids. Template switching with 5'RACE generated the TCR cDNA and added a universal primer site and UMIs. One entry per CDR3 protein, called by TCRdb with MiXCR from the 5' RACE reads. The sample yields roughly 330,000 distinct CDR3 sequences, 3% to 4.5% seen once. This sample was included in a study of T cells after yellow fever vaccination. General study points: High-abundance clonotypes from the bulk population could contaminate FACS-sorted repertoires.

This TCR was recovered from a man in his late teens or twenties who received the YFV17D yellow fever vaccine. The input for sequencing was PBMCs, taken 5 days after the yellow fever booster vaccination. The genes are TRBV27 and TRBJ2-7; D is possibly TRBD1 (5 bases). CDR3 in DNA: TGTGCCAGCAGTTTATCCACAGGCCACGAGCAGTACTTC. Encoded protein: CASSLSTGHEQYF.